This T cell receptor (beta chain) was recovered during a study of blood T cell repertoires in COVID-19. In germline, CDR1 is LNHNV, CDR2 YYDKDF (reference sequence). This CDR3 comprises 13 residues. V was shortened by 6 bases and J by 5 bases, with 14 bases between the two germline ends. Generated by immunoSEQ multiplex PCR, the TCRdb table keeps only in-frame clones and is missing some. The sample gives about 140,000 clones, around 82% of which show up once; under 5% is in the top ten. This TCR was recovered from a woman aged 55 to 70 with acute or convalescent COVID-19. The sample consisted of peripheral blood. The chain couples TRBV15 to TRBJ2-7, with D perhaps matching TRBD2 (6 bases). The CDR3 bases are TGTGCCACCAGTTTAGCGGCTTGGGACGAGCAGTACTTC. Amino acids: CATSLAAWDEQYF. Using reference TRBV15 and TRBJ2-7 for the parts outside the CDR3, the full variable domain is DAMVIQNPRYQVTQFGKPVTLSCSQTLNHNVMYWYQQKSSQAPKLLFHYYDKDFNNEADTPDNFQSRRPNTSFCFLDIRSPGLGDTAMYLCATSLAAWDEQYFGPGTRLTVT.